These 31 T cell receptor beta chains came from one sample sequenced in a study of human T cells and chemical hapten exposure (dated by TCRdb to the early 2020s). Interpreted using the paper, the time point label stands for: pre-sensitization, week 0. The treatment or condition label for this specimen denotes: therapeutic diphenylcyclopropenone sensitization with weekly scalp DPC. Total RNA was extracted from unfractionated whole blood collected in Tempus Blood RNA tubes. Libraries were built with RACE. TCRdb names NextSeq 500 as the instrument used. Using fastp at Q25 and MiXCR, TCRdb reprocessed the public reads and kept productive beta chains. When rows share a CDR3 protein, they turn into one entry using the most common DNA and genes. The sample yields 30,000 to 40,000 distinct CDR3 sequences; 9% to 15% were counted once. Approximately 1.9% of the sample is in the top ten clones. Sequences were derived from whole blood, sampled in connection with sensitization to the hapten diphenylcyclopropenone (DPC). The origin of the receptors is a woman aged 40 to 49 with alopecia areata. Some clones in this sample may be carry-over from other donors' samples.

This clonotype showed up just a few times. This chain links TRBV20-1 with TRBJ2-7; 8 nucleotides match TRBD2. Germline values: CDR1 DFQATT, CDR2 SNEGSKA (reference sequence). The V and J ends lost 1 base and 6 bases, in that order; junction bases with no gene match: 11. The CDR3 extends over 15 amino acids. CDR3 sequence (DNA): TGCAGTGCTAGAGGGTTCGCGGGAGGCCCACTCGAGCAGTACTTC. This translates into CSARGFAGGPLEQYF.

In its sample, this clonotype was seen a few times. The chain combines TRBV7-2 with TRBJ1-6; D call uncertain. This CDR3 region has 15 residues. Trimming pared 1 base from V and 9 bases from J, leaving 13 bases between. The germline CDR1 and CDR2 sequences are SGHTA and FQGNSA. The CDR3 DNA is TGTGCCAGCAGCTTAGTAGGGCCGCTCAGTTCACCCCTCCACTTT. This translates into CASSLVGPLSSPLHF.

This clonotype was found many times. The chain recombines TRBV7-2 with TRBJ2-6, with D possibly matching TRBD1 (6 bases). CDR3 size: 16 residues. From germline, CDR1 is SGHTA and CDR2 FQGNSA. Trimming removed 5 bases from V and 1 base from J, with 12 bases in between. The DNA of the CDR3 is TGTGCCAGCAGCCCTTTCAGGGGTTCTGGGGCCAACGTCCTGACTTTC. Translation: CASSPFRGSGANVLTF.

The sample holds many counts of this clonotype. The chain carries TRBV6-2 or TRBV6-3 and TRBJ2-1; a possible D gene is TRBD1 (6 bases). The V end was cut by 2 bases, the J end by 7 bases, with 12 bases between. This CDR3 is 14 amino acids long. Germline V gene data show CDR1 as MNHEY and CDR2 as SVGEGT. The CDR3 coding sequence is TGTGCCAGCAGTTACACAGGGTTCGGAAATGAGCAGTTCTTC. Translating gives CASSYTGFGNEQFF.

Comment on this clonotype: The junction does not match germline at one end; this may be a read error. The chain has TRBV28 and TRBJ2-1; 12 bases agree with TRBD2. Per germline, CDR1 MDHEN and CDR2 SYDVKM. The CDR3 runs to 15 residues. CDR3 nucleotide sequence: TGTGCCAGCAGTCCCGGGACTAGCGGGTACAGTGAGCAGTTCTTC. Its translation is CASSPGTSGYSEQFF.

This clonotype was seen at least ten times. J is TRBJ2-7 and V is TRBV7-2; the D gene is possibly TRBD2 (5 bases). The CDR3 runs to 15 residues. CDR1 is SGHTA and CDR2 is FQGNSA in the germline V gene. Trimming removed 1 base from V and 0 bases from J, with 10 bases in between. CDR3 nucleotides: TGTGCCAGCAGCTTAGGGCGGGCAGACTCCTACGAGCAGTACTTC. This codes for CASSLGRADSYEQYF.

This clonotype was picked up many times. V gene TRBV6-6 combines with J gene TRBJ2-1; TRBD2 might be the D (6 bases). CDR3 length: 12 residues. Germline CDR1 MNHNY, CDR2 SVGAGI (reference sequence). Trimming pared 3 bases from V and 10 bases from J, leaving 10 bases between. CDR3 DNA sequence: TGTGCCAGCAGTTATAGCGGATGGGAGCAGTTCTTC. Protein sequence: CASSYSGWEQFF.

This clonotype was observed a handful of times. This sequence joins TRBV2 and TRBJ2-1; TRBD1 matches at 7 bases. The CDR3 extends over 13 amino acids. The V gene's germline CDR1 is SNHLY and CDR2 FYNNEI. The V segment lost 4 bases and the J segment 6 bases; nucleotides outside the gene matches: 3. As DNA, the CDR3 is TGTGCCAGCAGTGCCGGGACAGTCAATGAGCAGTTCTTC. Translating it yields CASSAGTVNEQFF.

Here the CDR3 reads CASSLGAGPLNQPQHF. CDR3 DNA: TGTGCCAGCAGTTTAGGGGCCGGGCCCCTCAATCAGCCCCAGCATTTT. This rearrangement joins TRBV28 to TRBJ1-5; tentative D call: TRBD1 (5 bases). Germline values: CDR1 MDHEN, CDR2 SYDVKM. Deletions cut 2 bases from V and 3 bases from J, with 14 bases between. The CDR3 is made up of 16 amino acids. Complete variable domain (other parts from reference TRBV28 and TRBJ1-5): DVKVTQSSRYLVKRTGEKVFLECVQDMDHENMFWYRQDPGLGLRLIYFSYDVKMKEKGDIPEGYSVSREKKERFSLILESASTNQTSMYLCASSLGAGPLNQPQHFGDGTRLSIL.

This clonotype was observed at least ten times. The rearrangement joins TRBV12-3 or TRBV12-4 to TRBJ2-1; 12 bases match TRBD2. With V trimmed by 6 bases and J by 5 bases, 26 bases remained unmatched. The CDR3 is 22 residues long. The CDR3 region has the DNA TGTGCCAGCAGACCTCAGGCTTTACTAGCGGGAGGCGCGTGGGGACACAACAATGAGCAGTTCTTC. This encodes CASRPQALLAGGAWGHNNEQFF.

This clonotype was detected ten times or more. DNA for the CDR3: TGTGCCAGCACCCCGCTGGGTAGCAACATTCAGTACTTC. Translated, it gives CASTPLGSNIQYF. The rearrangement links TRBV28 to TRBJ2-4; D is uncertain. V was shortened by 7 bases and J by 7 bases, with 14 bases between the two germline ends. The germline V gene encodes CDR1 MDHEN and CDR2 SYDVKM. This CDR3 region has 13 residues.

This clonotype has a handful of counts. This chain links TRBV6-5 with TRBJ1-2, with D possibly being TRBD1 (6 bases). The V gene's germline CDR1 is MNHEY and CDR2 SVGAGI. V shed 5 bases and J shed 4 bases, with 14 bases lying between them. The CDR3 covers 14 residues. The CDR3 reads CASSKSGTFYGYTF. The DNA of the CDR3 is TGTGCCAGCAGTAAATCCGGGACATTCTATGGCTACACCTTC.

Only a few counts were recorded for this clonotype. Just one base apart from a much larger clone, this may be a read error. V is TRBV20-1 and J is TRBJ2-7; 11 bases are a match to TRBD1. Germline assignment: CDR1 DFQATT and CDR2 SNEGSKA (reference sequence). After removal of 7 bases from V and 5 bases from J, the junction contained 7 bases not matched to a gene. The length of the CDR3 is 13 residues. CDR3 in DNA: TGCAGTGTTCCGGGACAGGGGGACCACGAGCAGTACTTC. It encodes CSVPGQGDHEQYF.

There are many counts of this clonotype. The CDR3 region has the DNA TGTGCATCCTCAGGGGCCGAGGAGACCCAGTACTTC. Translation gives CASSGAEETQYF. V and J are TRBV24-1 and TRBJ2-5; the D gene is possibly TRBD1 (6 bases). The germline V gene encodes CDR1 KGHDR and CDR2 SFDVKD. The length of the CDR3 is 12 residues.

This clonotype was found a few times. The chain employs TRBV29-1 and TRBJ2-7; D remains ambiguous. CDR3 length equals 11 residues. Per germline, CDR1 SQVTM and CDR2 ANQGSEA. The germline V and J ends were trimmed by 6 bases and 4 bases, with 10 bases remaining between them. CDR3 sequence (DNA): TGCAGCGTATCGACACCGTACGAGCAGTACTTC. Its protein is CSVSTPYEQYF.

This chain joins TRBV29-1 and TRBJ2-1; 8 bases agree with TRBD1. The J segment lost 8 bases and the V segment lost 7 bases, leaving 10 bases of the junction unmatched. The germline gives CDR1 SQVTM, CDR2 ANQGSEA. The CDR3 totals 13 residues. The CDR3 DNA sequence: TGCAGCGCAGACAGGGGAGGACTACATGAGCAGTTCTTC. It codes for CSADRGGLHEQFF.

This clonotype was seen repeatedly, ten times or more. The CDR3 loop reads CATKTGGLNQPQHF. In nucleotides, the CDR3 is TGTGCCACCAAAACAGGGGGCCTAAATCAGCCCCAGCATTTT. This chain connects TRBV28 to TRBJ1-5; 9 bases match TRBD1. Germline V gene sequence: CDR1 MDHEN, CDR2 SYDVKM. The V and J ends lost 10 bases and 4 bases, in that order; junction bases with no gene match: 8. The CDR3 runs to 14 residues.

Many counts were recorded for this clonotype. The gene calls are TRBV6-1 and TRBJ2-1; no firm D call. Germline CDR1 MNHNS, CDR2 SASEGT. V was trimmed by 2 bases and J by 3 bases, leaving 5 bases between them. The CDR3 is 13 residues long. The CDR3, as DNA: TGTGCCAGCAGTGAAATCCGCTACAATGAGCAGTTCTTC. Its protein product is CASSEIRYNEQFF.

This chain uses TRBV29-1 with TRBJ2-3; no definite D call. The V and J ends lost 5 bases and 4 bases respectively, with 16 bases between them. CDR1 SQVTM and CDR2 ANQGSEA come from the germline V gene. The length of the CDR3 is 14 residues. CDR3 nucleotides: TGCAGCGTTAACCGACACGGTGGTCCAGATACGCAGTATTTT. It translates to CSVNRHGGPDTQYF.

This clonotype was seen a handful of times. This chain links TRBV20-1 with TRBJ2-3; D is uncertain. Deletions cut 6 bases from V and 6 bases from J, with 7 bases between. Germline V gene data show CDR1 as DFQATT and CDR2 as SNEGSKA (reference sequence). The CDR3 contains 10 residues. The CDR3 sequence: CSAPADTQYF. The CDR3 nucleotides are TGCAGTGCCCCGGCGGATACGCAGTATTTT.

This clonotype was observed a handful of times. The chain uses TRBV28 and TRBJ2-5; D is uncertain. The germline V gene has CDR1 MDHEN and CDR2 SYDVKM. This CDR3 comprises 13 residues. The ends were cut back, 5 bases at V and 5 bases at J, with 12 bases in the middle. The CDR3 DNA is TGTGCCAGCAGTAGGCCCGATATTGAGACCCAGTACTTC. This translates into CASSRPDIETQYF.

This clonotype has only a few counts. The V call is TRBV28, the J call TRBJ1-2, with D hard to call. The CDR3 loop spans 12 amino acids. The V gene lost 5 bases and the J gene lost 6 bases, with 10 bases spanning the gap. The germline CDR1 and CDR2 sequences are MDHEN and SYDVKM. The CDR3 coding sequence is TGTGCCAGCAGTCTTACCGAGAATGGCTACACCTTC. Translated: CASSLTENGYTF.

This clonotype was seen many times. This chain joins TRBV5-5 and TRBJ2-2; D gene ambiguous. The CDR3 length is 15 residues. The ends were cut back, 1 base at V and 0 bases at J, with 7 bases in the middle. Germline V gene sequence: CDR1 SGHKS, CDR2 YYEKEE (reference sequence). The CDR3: CASSLISANTGELFF. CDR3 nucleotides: TGTGCCAGCAGCTTGATAAGCGCGAACACCGGGGAGCTGTTTTTT.

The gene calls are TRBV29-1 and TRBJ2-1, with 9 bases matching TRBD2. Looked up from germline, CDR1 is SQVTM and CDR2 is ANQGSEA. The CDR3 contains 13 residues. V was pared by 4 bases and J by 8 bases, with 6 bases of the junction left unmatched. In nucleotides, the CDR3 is TGCAGCGTTGTAGCGGGAGATGAATATGAGCAGTTCTTC. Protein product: CSVVAGDEYEQFF.

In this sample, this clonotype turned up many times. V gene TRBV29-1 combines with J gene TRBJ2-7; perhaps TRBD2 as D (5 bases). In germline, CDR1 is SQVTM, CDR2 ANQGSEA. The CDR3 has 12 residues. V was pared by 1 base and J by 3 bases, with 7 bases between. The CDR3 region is CSVEAGNYEQYF. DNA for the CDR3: TGCAGCGTTGAAGCCGGGAACTACGAGCAGTACTTC.

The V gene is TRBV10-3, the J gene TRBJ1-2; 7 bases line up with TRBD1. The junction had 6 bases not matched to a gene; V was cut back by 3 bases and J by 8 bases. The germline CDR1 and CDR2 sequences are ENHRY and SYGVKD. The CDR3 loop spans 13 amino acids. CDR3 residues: CAISESQGVGYTF. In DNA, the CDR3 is TGTGCCATCAGTGAATCCCAGGGGGTCGGCTACACCTTC.

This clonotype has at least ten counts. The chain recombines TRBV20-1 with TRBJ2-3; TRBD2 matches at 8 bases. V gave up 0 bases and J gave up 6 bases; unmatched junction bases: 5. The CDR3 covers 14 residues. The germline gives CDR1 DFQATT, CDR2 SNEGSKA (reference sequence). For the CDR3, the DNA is TGCAGTGCTAGAGATCTGCGGGAGGCGGATACGCAGTATTTT. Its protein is CSARDLREADTQYF.

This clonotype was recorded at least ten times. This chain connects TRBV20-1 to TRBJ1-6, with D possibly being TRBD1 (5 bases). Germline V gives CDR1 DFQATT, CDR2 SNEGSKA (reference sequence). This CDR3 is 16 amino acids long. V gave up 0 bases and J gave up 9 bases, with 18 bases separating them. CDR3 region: CSARDRRATETSPLHF. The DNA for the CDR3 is TGCAGTGCTAGAGACCGCAGGGCGACGGAGACTTCACCCCTCCACTTT.

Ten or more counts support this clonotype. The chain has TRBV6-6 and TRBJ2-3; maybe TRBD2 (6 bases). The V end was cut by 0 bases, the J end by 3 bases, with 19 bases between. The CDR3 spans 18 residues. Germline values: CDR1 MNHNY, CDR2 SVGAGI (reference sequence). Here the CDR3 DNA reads TGTGCCAGCAGTTACTCGACAGCGGGCGTCCCAGCGACAGATACGCAGTATTTT. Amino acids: CASSYSTAGVPATDTQYF.

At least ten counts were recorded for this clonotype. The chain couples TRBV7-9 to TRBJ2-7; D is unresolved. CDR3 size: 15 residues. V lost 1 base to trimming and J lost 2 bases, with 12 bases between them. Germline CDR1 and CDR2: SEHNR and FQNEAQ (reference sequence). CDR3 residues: CASSLDGWTAYEQYF. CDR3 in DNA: TGTGCCAGCAGCTTAGATGGATGGACGGCCTACGAGCAGTACTTC.

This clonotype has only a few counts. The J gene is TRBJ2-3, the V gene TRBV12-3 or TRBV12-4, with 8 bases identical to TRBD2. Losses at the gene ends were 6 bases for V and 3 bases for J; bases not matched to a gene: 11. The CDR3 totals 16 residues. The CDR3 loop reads CASSPSTGGPTDTQYF. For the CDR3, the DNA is TGTGCCAGCAGCCCGTCCACGGGAGGGCCGACAGATACGCAGTATTTT.